This T cell receptor beta chain comes out of a study of monozygotic twins with cystic fibrosis. Whole-study context: Libraries were built from roughly 3 micrograms of fragmented DNA using around 16 PCR cycles. Study outcomes and limitations: Unrelated CF individuals shared fewer identical clonotypes than monozygotic CF twins. Low clonality (median about 0.0095) suggested a mostly naive repertoire.

CDR3 size: 15 residues. Germline V lookup: CDR1 SGHTS, CDR2 YDEGEE. The V end lost 0 bases, the J end lost 3 bases, and 10 bases lay between the germline ends. This clone was seen just once. What it binds is unknown. TCRdb's table, derived via immunoSEQ multiplex PCR, lists solely in-frame clones and lacks some. The sample gives roughly 20,000 clones, about 90% of which show up once; 1.6% is in the top ten. This sequence originates from a girl aged 2 to 9 with cystic fibrosis. The rearrangement joins TRBV5-8 to TRBJ2-1; D remains ambiguous. Material: blood. CDR3 sequence reads: CASSLAFYSYNEQFF. The CDR3, as DNA: TGTGCCAGCAGCTTGGCCTTTTACAGCTACAATGAGCAGTTCTTC.